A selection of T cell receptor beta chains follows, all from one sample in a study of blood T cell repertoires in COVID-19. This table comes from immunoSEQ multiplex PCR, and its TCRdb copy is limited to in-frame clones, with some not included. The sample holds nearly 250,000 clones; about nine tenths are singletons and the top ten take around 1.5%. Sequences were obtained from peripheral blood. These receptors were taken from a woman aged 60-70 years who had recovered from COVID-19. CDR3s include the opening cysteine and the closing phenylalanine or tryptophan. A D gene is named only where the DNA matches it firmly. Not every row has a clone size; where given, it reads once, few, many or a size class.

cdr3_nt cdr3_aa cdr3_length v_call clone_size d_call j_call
TGTGCCAGCAGCCCGGGGGGTGGAAACACCATATATTTT CASSPGGGNTIYF 13 TRBV7-3 - - TRBJ1-3
TGTGCCAGCAGCTTAGTCTTGGCAACTAACTATGGCTACACCTTC CASSLVLATNYGYTF 15 TRBV7-2 - - TRBJ1-2
TGTGCCAGTAGTATAGTTACAGGGATACATGGCTACACCTTC CASSIVTGIHGYTF 14 TRBV19 - - TRBJ1-2
TGTGCCAGCAGCTGGGACAGGGGTAGGAACGAGCAGTACTTC CASSWDRGRNEQYF 14 TRBV7-2 - TRBD1 TRBJ2-7
TGTGCCAGCGGACAGGGGTATGGCTACACCTTC CASGQGYGYTF 11 TRBV6-5 - TRBD1 TRBJ1-2
TGTGCCAGCAGCTTAGACAGGGATGCCGGGGAGCTGTTTTTT CASSLDRDAGELFF 14 TRBV11-3 - - TRBJ2-2
TGTGCCAGCAGCGCTGACAGCCCCTCGTCGCCCCAGCATTTT CASSADSPSSPQHF 14 TRBV6-5 - - TRBJ1-5
TGTGCCAGCAGTTCGGGACAGGGGGCCAAATACGAGCAGTACTTC CASSSGQGAKYEQYF 15 TRBV28 once TRBD1 TRBJ2-7
TGTGCCAGCAGCCGCCGGGACAGGAGCTCCTATAATTCACCCCTCCACTTT CASSRRDRSSYNSPLHF 17 TRBV13 once TRBD1 TRBJ1-6
TGTGCCAGCAGCAAAGACCGCCGTGGGCAAGGAGAGACCCAGTACTTC CASSKDRRGQGETQYF 16 TRBV21-1 - - TRBJ2-5
TGTGCCAGCAGCCGAGAGGCCTCGGGGGGAGGTAATCAGCCCCAGCATTTT CASSREASGGGNQPQHF 17 TRBV7-8 few - TRBJ1-5
TGTGCCAGCAGTCCCCCGGGAACCGGCGGGACCCAGTACTTC CASSPPGTGGTQYF 14 TRBV28 - - TRBJ2-5
TGTGCCACTACGGAGGTAGCCTCTAACACCGGGGAGCTGTTTTTT CATTEVASNTGELFF 15 TRBV15 - - TRBJ2-2
TGCGCCAGCAGCCAGGACTCTTCCTGGGATTACGAGCAGTACTTC CASSQDSSWDYEQYF 15 TRBV5-1 - - TRBJ2-7
TGTGCCAGCACCGAGCTTTCAGGACTGGGCTCCTACGAGCAGTACTTC CASTELSGLGSYEQYF 16 TRBV11-2 - - TRBJ2-7
TGTGCCACTACTCCGGGACAGGGGGATACTGGCTACACCTTC CATTPGQGDTGYTF 14 TRBV10-3 - TRBD1 TRBJ1-2
TGTGCTAGCAGCCAGGGAAAGGGTCAGGAGGGCTATGGCTACACCTTC CASSQGKGQEGYGYTF 16 TRBV7-7 - - TRBJ1-2
TGTGCCAGCAGTTACGCCCCCCGGTGGGGAGGCACTGAAGCTTTCTTT CASSYAPRWGGTEAFF 16 TRBV6-5 - - TRBJ1-1
TGTGCCAGCAGCCTTACCATAGCGGGGTTCTACGAGCAGTACTTC CASSLTIAGFYEQYF 15 TRBV5-5 - TRBD2 TRBJ2-7
TGCGCCTCCCAGGCGGGGGGTGAGGATGAAAAACTGTTTTTT CASQAGGEDEKLFF 14 TRBV5-1 once - TRBJ1-4
TGTGCCAGCTCATCCCCGGACAGGGGGTTCCAAGAGACCCAGTACTTC CASSSPDRGFQETQYF 16 TRBV18 - TRBD1 TRBJ2-5
TGTGCCAGCAGCCGGGACAGGGGACGATACGAGCAGTACTTC CASSRDRGRYEQYF 14 TRBV7-2 - TRBD1 TRBJ2-7
TGTGCCACCGAGCGGGGGGGCCTGGAGACCCAGTACTTC CATERGGLETQYF 13 TRBV15 - TRBD2 TRBJ2-5
TGTGCCAGCAGTTTAACAGGGTCCTACGAGCAGTACTTC CASSLTGSYEQYF 13 TRBV12-3/TRBV12-4 once - TRBJ2-7
TGTGCCAGCAGTTCAAGAACTAGCGGGGGGCTGCGTAATGAGCAGTTCTTC CASSSRTSGGLRNEQFF 17 TRBV28 once TRBD2 TRBJ2-1
TGTGCCAGCAGCGCCCTCGGGGGGGCTGGGGAGCTGTTTTTT CASSALGGAGELFF 14 TRBV9 - TRBD2 TRBJ2-2
TGTGCCAGCAGCCCCATTACTAGTGGTACGCAGTATTTT CASSPITSGTQYF 13 TRBV7-3 once - TRBJ2-3
TGTGCCACCAGTGATAGGACAGGGGATCGGCGTCAGCCCCAGCATTTT CATSDRTGDRRQPQHF 16 TRBV24-1 - TRBD1 TRBJ1-5
TGTGCCAGCAGTTTGCCGGGACAGGGGGCGAGTGAGCAGTACTTC CASSLPGQGASEQYF 15 TRBV27 few TRBD1 TRBJ2-7
TGTGCCAGCAGCGCCGCAGGGACAGAGTACCAAGAGACCCAGTACTTC CASSAAGTEYQETQYF 16 TRBV9 - TRBD1 TRBJ2-5